The TCR beta chain under discussion was sequenced for a study of blood T cell repertoires in COVID-19. Study-level background: Sources were T cells, B-cell-depleted T cells, or PBMCs; the material itself was cDNA or gDNA.

This clone was seen just once. The length of the CDR3 is 15 residues. The trim removed 5 bases at V and 8 bases at J, leaving 11 bases unmatched. Germline V gene lookup returns CDR1 LNHDA and CDR2 SQIVND (reference sequence). The repertoire was sequenced with immunoSEQ multiplex PCR; TCRdb's copy has only in-frame clones and lacks some. The data show about 380,000 clones, roughly 86% seen once. This rearrangement joins TRBV19 to TRBJ1-4; TRBD1 aligns across 7 bases. The material sequenced was PBMCs or T cells enriched from blood (not recorded which). The receptor comes from a man aged 30-40 years who had recovered from COVID-19. The CDR3 reads CASSLLDRDDEKLFF. DNA of the CDR3: TGTGCCAGTAGTCTTCTCGACAGGGACGACGAAAAACTGTTTTTT.